This T cell receptor (beta chain) was captured in a study of T cells in Graves' hyperthyroidism and ophthalmopathy. Study results and limitations: The model's output predicted ophthalmopathy at a median of 6.5 months prior to onset.

What was amplified from RNA transcripts were TCR beta CDR3 regions. First-round RT-PCR with HTBI primers amplified the TCR CDR3 region. MiXCR, run by TCRdb on the multiplex PCR reads, gives a single entry per CDR3 protein. The table shows some 650,000 distinct CDR3 sequences, with around 15% occurring only once. Any patient presenting with uncontrolled infection, other autoimmune disease, pregnancy or lactation was left out. This clonotype was detected ten times or more. Its antigen is not identified. The V and J ends lost 4 bases and 0 bases, in that order; junction bases with no gene match: 7. Germline V gene data show CDR1 as SGHRS and CDR2 as YFSETQ. CDR3 length equals 16 residues.

The clonotype was recovered from a woman between 40 and 55 years old with Graves' ophthalmopathy. V and J are TRBV5-1 and TRBJ2-1; the match to TRBD2 covers 7 bases. The material sequenced was blood. The CDR3 DNA follows: TGCGCCAGCAGCCTACCCCTAGCGGACTCCTACAATGAGCAGTTCTTC. It encodes CASSLPLADSYNEQFF.